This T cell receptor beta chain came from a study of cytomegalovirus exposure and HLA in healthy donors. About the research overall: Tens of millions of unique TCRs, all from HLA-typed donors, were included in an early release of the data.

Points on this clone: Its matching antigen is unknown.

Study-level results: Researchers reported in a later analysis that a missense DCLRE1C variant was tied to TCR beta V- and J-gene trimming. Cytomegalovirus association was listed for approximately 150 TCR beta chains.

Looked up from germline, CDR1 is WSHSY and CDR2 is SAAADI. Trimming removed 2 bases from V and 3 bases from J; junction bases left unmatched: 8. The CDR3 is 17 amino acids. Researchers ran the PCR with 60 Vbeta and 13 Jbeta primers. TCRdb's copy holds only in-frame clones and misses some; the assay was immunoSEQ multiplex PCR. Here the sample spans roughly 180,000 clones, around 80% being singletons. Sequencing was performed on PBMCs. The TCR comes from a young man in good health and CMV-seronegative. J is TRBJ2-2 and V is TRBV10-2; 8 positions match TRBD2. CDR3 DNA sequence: TGCGCCAGCAGTGAGCCCACTAGCGGATGGGACACCGGGGAGCTGTTTTTT. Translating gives CASSEPTSGWDTGELFF.